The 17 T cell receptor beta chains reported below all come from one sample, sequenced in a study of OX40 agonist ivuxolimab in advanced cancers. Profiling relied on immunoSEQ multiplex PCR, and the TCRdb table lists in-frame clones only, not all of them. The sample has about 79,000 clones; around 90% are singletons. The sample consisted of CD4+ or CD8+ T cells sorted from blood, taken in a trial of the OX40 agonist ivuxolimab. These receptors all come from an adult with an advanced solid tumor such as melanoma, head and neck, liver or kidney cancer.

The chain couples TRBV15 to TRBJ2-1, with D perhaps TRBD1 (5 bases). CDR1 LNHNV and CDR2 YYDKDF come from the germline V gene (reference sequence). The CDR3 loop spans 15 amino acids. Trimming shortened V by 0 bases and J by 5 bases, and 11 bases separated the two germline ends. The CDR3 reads CATSREAGLDNEQFF. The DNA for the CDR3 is TGTGCCACCAGCAGAGAGGCAGGGTTGGACAATGAGCAGTTCTTC. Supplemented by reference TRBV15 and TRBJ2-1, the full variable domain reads DAMVIQNPRYQVTQFGKPVTLSCSQTLNHNVMYWYQQKSSQAPKLLFHYYDKDFNNEADTPDNFQSRRPNTSFCFLDIRSPGLGDTAMYLCATSREAGLDNEQFFGPGTRLTVL.

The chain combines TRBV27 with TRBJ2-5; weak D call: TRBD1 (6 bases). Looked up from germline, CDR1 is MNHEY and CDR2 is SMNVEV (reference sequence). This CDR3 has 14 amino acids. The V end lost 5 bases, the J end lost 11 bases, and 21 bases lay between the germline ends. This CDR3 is CASSPRGGNGEQYF. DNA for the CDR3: TGTGCCAGCAGTCCCCGTGGGGGCAATGGGGAACAGTACTTC.

Here the CDR3 reads CASSLAGTLENQPQHF. The CDR3 DNA sequence: TGTGCCAGCAGCTTAGCCGGGACGCTAGAGAATCAGCCCCAGCATTTT. V usage is TRBV7-9 and J usage is TRBJ1-5; D might be TRBD1 (5 bases). CDR1 and CDR2 (germline): SEHNR, FQNEAQ (reference sequence). The CDR3 totals 16 residues. V was clipped by 0 bases and J by 4 bases, with 13 bases between them.

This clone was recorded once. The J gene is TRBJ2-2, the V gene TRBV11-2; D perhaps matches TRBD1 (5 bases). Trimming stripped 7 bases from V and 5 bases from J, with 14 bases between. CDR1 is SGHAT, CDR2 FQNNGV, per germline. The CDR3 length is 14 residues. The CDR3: CASIPFTGTGELFF. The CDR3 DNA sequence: TGTGCCAGCATCCCATTCACAGGTACCGGGGAGCTGTTTTTT. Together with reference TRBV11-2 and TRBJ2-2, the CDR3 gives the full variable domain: EAGVAQSPRYKIIEKRQSVAFWCNPISGHATLYWYQQILGQGPKLLIQFQNNGVVDDSQLPKDRFSAERLKGVDSTLKIQPAKLEDSAVYLCASIPFTGTGELFFGEGSRLTVL.

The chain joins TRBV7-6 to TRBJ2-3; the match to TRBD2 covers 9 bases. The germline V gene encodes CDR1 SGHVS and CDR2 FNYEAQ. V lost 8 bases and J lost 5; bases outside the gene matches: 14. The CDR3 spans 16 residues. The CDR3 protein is CASALAGGLLGDTQYF. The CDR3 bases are TGTGCCAGCGCTTTGGCGGGAGGGTTGTTAGGAGATACGCAGTATTTT.

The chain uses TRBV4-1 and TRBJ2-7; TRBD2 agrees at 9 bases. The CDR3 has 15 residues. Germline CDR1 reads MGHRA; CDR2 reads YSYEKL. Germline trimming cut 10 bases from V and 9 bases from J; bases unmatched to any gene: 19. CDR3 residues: CANSHAGLAGTWQYF. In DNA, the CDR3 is TGCGCCAACTCGCACGCCGGGCTAGCGGGGACTTGGCAGTACTTC.

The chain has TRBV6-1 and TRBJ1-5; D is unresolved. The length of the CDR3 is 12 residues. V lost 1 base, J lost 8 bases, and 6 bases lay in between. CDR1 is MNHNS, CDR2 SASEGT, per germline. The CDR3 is CASSEVGEPQHF. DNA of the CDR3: TGTGCCAGCAGTGAAGTGGGTGAGCCCCAGCATTTT.

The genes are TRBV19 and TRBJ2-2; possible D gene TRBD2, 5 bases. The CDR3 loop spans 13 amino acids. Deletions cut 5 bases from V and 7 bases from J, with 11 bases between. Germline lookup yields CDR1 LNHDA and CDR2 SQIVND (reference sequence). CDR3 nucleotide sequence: TGTGCCAGTAGTCCTTCCCGGGGCGGGGAGCTGTTTTTT. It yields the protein CASSPSRGGELFF.

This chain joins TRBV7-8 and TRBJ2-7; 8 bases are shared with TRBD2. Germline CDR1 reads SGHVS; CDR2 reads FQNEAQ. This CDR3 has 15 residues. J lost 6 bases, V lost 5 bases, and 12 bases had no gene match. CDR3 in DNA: TGTGCCAGCAGCATAGTCGGGACTAGTTGGGTCGAGCAGTACTTC. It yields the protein CASSIVGTSWVEQYF.

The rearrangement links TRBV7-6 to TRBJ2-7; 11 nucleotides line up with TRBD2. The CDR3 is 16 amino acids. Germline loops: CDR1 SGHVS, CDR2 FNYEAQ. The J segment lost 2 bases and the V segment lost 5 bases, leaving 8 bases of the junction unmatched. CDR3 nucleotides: TGTGCCAGCAGCGCCCTGACTAGCGGGGCAGCCTACGAGCAGTACTTC. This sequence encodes CASSALTSGAAYEQYF.

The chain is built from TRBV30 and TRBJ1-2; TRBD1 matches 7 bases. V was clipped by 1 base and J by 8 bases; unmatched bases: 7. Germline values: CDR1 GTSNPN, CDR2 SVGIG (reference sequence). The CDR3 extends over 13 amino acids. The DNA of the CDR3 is TGTGCCTGGAGTGGACAGGGCGGGGGCGGCTACACCTTC. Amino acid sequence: CAWSGQGGGGYTF.

The CDR3 here is CASSERAGGIGETQYF. The CDR3, as DNA: TGTGCCAGCAGTGAGAGGGCGGGAGGCATCGGGGAGACCCAGTACTTC. The V and J genes are TRBV2 and TRBJ2-5, with 8 bases aligning to TRBD2. Trimming removed 3 bases from V and 5 bases from J; junction bases left unmatched: 11. Germline V CDR1 and CDR2: SNHLY, FYNNEI. CDR3 length: 16 residues.

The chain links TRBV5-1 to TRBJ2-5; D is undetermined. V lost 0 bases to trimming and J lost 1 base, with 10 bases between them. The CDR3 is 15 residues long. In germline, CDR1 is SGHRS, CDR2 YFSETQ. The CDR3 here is CASSLAVPTQETQYF. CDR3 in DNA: TGCGCCAGCAGCTTGGCTGTCCCTACCCAAGAGACCCAGTACTTC.

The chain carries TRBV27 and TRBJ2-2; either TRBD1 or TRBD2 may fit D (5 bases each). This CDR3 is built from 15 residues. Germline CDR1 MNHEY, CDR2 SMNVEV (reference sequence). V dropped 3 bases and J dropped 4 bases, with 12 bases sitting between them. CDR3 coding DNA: TGTGCCAGCAGTTTTCGAGGGGTTGGCACCGGGGAGCTGTTTTTT. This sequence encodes CASSFRGVGTGELFF.

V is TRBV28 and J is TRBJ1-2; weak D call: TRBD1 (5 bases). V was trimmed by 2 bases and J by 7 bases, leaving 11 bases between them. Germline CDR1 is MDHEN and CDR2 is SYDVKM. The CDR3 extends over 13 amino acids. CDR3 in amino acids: CASSLVSGSGYTF. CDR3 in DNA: TGTGCCAGCAGTTTAGTTTCAGGGTCTGGCTACACCTTC.

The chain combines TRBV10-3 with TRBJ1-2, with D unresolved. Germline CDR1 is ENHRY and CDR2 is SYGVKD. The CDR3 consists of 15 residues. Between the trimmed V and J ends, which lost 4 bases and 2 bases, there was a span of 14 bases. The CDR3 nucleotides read TGTGCCATCAGTGGGGGATCGTCCAGGAACTATGGCTACACCTTC. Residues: CAISGGSSRNYGYTF.

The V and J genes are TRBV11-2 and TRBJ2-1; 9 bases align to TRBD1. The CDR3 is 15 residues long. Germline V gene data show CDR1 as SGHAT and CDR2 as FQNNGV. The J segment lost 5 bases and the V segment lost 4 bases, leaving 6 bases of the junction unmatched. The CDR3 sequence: CASSYGGQGNNEQFF. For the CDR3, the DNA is TGTGCCAGCAGCTATGGGGGACAGGGCAACAATGAGCAGTTCTTC.